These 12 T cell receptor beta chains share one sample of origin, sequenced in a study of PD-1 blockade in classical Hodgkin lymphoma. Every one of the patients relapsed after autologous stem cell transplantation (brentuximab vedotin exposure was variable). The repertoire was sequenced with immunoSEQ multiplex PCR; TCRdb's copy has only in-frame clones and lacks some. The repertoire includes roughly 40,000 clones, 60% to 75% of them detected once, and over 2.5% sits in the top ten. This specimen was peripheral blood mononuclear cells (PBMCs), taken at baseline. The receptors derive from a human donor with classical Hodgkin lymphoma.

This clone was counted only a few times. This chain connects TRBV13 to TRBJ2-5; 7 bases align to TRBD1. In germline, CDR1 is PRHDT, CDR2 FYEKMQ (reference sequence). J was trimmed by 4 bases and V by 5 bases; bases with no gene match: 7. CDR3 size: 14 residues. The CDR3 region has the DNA TGTGCCAGCAGCCAAAGGACAGGTCGAGAGACCCAGTACTTC. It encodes CASSQRTGRETQYF.

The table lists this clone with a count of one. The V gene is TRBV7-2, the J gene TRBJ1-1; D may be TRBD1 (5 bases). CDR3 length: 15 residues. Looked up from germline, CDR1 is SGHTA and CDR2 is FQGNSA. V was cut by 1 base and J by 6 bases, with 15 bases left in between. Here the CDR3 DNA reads TGTGCCAGCAGCTTAGGAGTGGTCAGGGAGTCTGAAGCTTTCTTT. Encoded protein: CASSLGVVRESEAFF.

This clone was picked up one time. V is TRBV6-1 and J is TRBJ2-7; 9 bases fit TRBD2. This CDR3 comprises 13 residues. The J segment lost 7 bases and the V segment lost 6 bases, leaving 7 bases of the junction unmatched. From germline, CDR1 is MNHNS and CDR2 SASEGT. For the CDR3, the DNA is TGTGCCAGCAGAGAATTCCTAGCGGGGGAGCAGTACTTC. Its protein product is CASREFLAGEQYF.

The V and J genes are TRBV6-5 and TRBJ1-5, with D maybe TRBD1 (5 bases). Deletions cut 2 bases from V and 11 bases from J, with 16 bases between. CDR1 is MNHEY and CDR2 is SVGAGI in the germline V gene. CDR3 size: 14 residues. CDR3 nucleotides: TGTGCCAGCAGTTACGGGCAGGGAGGTACAGCCCAGCATTTT. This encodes CASSYGQGGTAQHF.

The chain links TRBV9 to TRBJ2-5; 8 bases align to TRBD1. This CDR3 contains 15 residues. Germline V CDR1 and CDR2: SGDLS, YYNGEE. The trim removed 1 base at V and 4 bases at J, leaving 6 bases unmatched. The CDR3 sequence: CASSVSGGPLETQYF. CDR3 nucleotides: TGTGCCAGCAGCGTATCAGGGGGCCCACTAGAGACCCAGTACTTC.

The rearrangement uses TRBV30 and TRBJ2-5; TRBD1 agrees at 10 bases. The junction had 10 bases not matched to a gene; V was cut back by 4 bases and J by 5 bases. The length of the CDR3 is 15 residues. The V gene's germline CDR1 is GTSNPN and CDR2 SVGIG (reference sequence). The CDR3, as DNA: TGTGCCTGGAACCGGGACAGGGGCTCAGCGGAGACCCAGTACTTC. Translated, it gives CAWNRDRGSAETQYF. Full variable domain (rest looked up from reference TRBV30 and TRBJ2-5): SQTIHQWPATLVQPVGSPLSLECTVEGTSNPNLYWYRQAAGRGLQLLFYSVGIGQISSEVPQNLSASRPQDRQFILSSKKLLLSDSGFYLCAWNRDRGSAETQYFGPGTRLLVL.

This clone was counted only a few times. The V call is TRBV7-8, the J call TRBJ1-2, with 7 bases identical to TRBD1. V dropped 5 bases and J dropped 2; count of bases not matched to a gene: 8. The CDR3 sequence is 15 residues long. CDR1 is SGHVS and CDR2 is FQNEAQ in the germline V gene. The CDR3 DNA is TGTGCCAGCAGCGTTAGTCTCAGGGGGAACTATGGCTACACCTTC. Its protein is CASSVSLRGNYGYTF.

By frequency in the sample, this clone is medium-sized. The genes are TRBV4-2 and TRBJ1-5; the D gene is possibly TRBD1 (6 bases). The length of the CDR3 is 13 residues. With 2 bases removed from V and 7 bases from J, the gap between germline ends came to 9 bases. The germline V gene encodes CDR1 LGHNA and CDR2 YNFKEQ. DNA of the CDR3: TGTGCCAGCAGCCAACCTCAGGGGCAGCCCCAGCATTTT. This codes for CASSQPQGQPQHF.

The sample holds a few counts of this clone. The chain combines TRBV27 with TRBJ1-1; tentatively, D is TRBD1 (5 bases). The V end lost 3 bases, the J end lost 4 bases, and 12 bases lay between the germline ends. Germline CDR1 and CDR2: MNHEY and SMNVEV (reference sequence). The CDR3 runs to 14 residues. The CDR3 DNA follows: TGTGCCAGCAGTTTGGGGCACCTTTTCACTGAAGCTTTCTTT. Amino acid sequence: CASSLGHLFTEAFF.

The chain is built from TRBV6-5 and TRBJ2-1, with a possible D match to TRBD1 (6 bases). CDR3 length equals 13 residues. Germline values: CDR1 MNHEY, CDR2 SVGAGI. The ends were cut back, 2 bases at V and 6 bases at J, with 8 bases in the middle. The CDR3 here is CASSYGGGNEQFF. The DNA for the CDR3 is TGTGCCAGCAGTTACGGGGGCGGCAATGAGCAGTTCTTC.

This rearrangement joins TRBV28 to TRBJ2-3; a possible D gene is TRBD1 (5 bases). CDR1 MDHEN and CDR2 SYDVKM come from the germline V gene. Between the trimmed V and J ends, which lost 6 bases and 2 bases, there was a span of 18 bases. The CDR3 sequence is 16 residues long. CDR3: CASSPLGLEDTDTQYF. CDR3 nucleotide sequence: TGTGCCAGCAGCCCATTGGGGCTAGAAGACACAGATACGCAGTATTTT.

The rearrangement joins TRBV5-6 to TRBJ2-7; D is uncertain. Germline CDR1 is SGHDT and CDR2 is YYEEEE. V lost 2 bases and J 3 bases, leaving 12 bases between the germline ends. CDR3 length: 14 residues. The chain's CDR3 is CASSLRVSVYEQYF. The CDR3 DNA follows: TGTGCCAGCAGCTTAAGGGTGTCGGTCTACGAGCAGTACTTC.